This TCR gamma chain emerged from a study of intestinal T cells in coeliac disease. Each case's genomic DNA was extracted from ten roughly 5.4-µm formalin-fixed paraffin-embedded scrolls. Germline trimming cut 2 bases from V and 2 bases from J; bases unmatched to any gene: 0. CDR1 and CDR2 from the germline V gene are VENAVY and YDSYNSRV. The CDR3 has 12 amino acids. LymphoTrack primers amplified TRG sequences from around 210 ng of biopsy DNA. TCRdb re-processed the multiplex PCR reads using CATT. Among about 760 gamma-chain clones listed, 40% to 55% were seen once. This clone rates as large. Its specificity is not known. Overall study results and limits: Age differed significantly between coeliac patients and controls. Some TCR sequences were likely missing due to degraded FFPE-derived DNA. Using TRD kmers, classification was 22 of 22 correct; leave-one-out accuracy reportedly about 89%.

This chain joins TRGV8 and TRGJ1 or TRGJ2. The clonotype was recovered from a human donor with celiac disease. The sample taken for sequencing was a duodenal biopsy. The CDR3 coding sequence is TGTGCCACCTGGGATAATTATTATAAGAAACTCTTT. Translated: CATWDNYYKKLF.